This T cell receptor (beta chain) came from a study of T cell repertoires in cytomegalovirus infection. The wider study: Public TCR beta signatures marked donors with CMV infection and the matching HLA. Study-wide points: CMV-specific HLA-C-restricted TCR beta clonotypes dominated the ex vivo response. Summed frequency of public TCR beta families distinguished CMV carriers with the relevant HLA.

Via MiXCR, TCRdb re-called the reads, giving one row per CDR3 protein. This repertoire shows about 490,000 distinct CDR3 sequences, about a quarter found once; its top ten account for roughly 13%. Trimming took 2 bases from V and 1 from J; bases not matched to a gene: 13. Germline assignment: CDR1 GTSNPN and CDR2 SVGIG (reference sequence). CDR3 size: 19 residues. To note about this clonotype: The antigen is not known.

Input material: PBMCs. The J gene is TRBJ1-3, the V gene TRBV30; TRBD1 matches at 11 bases. The clonotype originates from a human donor in good health (CMV status not recorded). Some clones in this sample may be carry-over from other donors' samples. The CDR3 DNA reads as TGTGCCTGGAGTCCCATAGGACAGGGGGCGCATAAATCTGGAAACACCATATATTTT. Translated: CAWSPIGQGAHKSGNTIYF.